The 9 T cell receptor beta chains presented below share a single source sample, sequenced in a study of T cell repertoires in cytomegalovirus infection. TCRdb independently ran MiXCR on the reads; one entry per CDR3 protein. The data contain 76,000 or so distinct CDR3 sequences, 3.7% of them singletons. The sequenced sample consisted of PBMCs. These receptors were obtained from a human donor in good health (CMV status not recorded). Some clones in this sample may be carry-over from other donors' samples.

Many counts were recorded for this clonotype. This chain uses TRBV7-3 with TRBJ1-6; D unresolved. Germline CDR1 and CDR2: SGHTA and FQGTGA. The V and J ends lost 4 bases and 2 bases respectively, with 6 bases between them. The CDR3 totals 14 residues. The CDR3 nucleotides read TGTGCCAGCAGCTCGGACCCCTATAATTCACCCCTCCACTTT. Protein product: CASSSDPYNSPLHF.

This clonotype was observed many times. The chain links TRBV29-1 to TRBJ1-1; D gene unclear. V lost 3 bases, J lost 0 bases, and 8 bases lay in between. CDR3 size: 13 residues. Germline V lookup: CDR1 SQVTM, CDR2 ANQGSEA. The DNA of the CDR3 is TGCAGCGTTGAGTCACTCTTGAACACTGAAGCTTTCTTT. As protein: CSVESLLNTEAFF.

The sample holds many counts of this clonotype. The CDR3 region has the DNA TGTGCCAGCAGTAACCTAGCGGATACGCAGTATTTT. Protein product: CASSNLADTQYF. This chain joins TRBV6-1 and TRBJ2-3; possible D gene TRBD2, 6 bases. Germline V gives CDR1 MNHNS, CDR2 SASEGT. V gave up 5 bases and J gave up 6 bases, with 9 bases separating them. The CDR3 sequence is 12 residues long.

At least ten counts were recorded for this clonotype. J is TRBJ2-1 and V is TRBV5-8, with TRBD1 matching 7 bases. Germline values: CDR1 SGHTS, CDR2 YDEGEE. The CDR3 contains 14 residues. V gave up 2 bases and J gave up 7 bases; unmatched junction bases: 6. The chain's CDR3 is CASSLGQDNNEQFF. CDR3 in DNA: TGTGCCAGCAGCTTAGGACAGGATAATAATGAGCAGTTCTTC.

The table lists this clonotype with many counts. This chain uses TRBV20-1 with TRBJ1-6; the match to TRBD1 covers 7 bases. The CDR3 extends over 18 amino acids. From germline, CDR1 is DFQATT and CDR2 SNEGSKA (reference sequence). V lost 4 bases and J lost 0; bases outside the gene matches: 12. The CDR3 sequence is CSATPGQSVSSYNSPLHF. The DNA of the CDR3 is TGCAGTGCTACCCCGGGACAGAGTGTGAGCTCCTATAATTCACCCCTCCACTTT.

This clonotype was detected ten times or more. This chain links TRBV4-3 with TRBJ2-1; D is perhaps TRBD1 or TRBD2 (5 bases each). The V and J ends lost 1 base and 0 bases respectively, with 13 bases between them. The germline CDR1 and CDR2 sequences are LGHNA and YSLEER. CDR3 size: 17 residues. The CDR3 nucleotides are TGCGCCAGCAGCCAAGGATTGACGGGGACCTCCTACAATGAGCAGTTCTTC. The encoded protein is CASSQGLTGTSYNEQFF.

This clonotype was observed many times. The chain combines TRBV23-1 with TRBJ2-1; D is perhaps TRBD1 (6 bases). TRBV23-1 is filed as an ORF, its function uncertain. The V end lost 0 bases, the J end lost 7 bases, and 16 bases lay between the germline ends. There are 16 residues in the CDR3. The CDR3 bases are TGCGCCAGCAGTCAATCCGACAGGTTAAAGCGTAATGAGCAGTTCTTC. Amino acid sequence: CASSQSDRLKRNEQFF.

This clonotype was seen repeatedly, ten times or more. This chain connects TRBV5-6 to TRBJ2-3; D is ambiguous. The length of the CDR3 is 15 residues. Trimming took 5 bases from V and 0 from J, leaving 13 bases between them. Germline CDR1 SGHDT, CDR2 YYEEEE. The DNA for the CDR3 is TGTGCCAGCAGTCGCACCGTAGTGAGCACAGATACGCAGTATTTT. Translation: CASSRTVVSTDTQYF.

The sample holds many counts of this clonotype. The rearrangement joins TRBV7-9 to TRBJ1-5; D uncertain. V was trimmed by 2 bases and J by 0 bases, leaving 5 bases between them. There are 14 residues in the CDR3. Germline V lookup: CDR1 SEHNR, CDR2 FQNEAQ (reference sequence). CDR3 sequence reads: CASSLLDSNQPQHF. CDR3 bases: TGTGCCAGCAGCTTATTGGATAGCAATCAGCCCCAGCATTTT.